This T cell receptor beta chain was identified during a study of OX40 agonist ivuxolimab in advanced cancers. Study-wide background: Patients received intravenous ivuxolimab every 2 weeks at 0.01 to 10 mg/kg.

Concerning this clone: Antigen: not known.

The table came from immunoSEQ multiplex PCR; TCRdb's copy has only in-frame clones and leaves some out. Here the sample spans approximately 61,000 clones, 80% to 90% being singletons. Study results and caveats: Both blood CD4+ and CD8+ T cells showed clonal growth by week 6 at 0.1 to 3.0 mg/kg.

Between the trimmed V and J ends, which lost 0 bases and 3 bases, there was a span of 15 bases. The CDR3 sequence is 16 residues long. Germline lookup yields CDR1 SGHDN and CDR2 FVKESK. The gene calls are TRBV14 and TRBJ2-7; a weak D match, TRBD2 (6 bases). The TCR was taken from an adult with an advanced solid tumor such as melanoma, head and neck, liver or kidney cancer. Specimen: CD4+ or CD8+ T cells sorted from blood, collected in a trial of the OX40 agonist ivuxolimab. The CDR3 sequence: CASSQEPSGFFYEQYF. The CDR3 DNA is TGTGCCAGCAGCCAAGAACCAAGCGGGTTCTTCTACGAGCAGTACTTC.